Described below is a single T cell receptor beta chain sequence and its context. The data derive from a study of blood T cells in healthy people across ages. Through a sample-barcoded 5' primer and a J-beta primer mix, a second PCR was run for roughly 6 to 11 cycles. Carrying 12 random nucleotides, a template-switch adaptor labeled each individual cDNA molecule. TCRdb itself ran the 5' RACE reads through MiXCR, one entry per CDR3 protein. Altogether hundreds of thousands of distinct CDR3 sequences are present, under 45% being singletons, with the ten largest covering nearly 20%. This CDR3 has 16 residues. J was trimmed by 5 bases and V by 3 bases; bases with no gene match: 12. CDR1 is SGDLS, CDR2 YYNGEE, per germline.

Material: blood. The V call is TRBV9, the J call TRBJ1-2; 8 bases match TRBD1. The clonotype comes from a man aged 55 to 70 in good health. CDR3 residues: CASSETGVGQAYGYTF. The DNA of the CDR3 is TGTGCCAGCAGCGAGACGGGGGTGGGACAGGCTTATGGCTACACCTTC.